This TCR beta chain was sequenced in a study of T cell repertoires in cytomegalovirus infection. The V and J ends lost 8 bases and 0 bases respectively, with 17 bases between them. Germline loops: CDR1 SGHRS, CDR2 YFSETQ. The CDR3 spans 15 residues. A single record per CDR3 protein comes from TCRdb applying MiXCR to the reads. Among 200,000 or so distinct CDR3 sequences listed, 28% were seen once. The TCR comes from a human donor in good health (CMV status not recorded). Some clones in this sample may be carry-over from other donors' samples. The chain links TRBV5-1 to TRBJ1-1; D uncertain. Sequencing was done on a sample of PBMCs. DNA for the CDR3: TGCGCCAGTGTGAGGGTTGGGCTTTTGAACACTGAAGCTTTCTTT. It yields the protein CASVRVGLLNTEAFF.